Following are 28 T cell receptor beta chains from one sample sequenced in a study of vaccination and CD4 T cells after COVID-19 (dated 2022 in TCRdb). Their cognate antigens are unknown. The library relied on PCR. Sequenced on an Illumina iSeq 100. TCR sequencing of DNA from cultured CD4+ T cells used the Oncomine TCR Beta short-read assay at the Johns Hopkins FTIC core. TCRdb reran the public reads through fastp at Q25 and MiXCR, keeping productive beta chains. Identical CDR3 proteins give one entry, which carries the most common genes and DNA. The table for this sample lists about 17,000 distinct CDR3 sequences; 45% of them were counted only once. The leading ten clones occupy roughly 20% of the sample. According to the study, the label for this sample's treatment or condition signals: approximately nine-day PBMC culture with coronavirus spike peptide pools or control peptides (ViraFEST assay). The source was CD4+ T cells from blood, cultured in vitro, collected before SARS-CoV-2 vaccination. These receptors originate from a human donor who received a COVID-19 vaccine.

CDR3: CASSVTSTPGEQYF. The CDR3 nucleotides are TGTGCCAGCAGCGTAACTAGCACCCCTGGGGAGCAGTACTTC. This chain joins TRBV12-3 or TRBV12-4 and TRBJ2-7; D perhaps matches TRBD2 (6 bases). The CDR3 spans 14 residues. Deletions cut 6 bases from V and 7 bases from J, with 19 bases between.

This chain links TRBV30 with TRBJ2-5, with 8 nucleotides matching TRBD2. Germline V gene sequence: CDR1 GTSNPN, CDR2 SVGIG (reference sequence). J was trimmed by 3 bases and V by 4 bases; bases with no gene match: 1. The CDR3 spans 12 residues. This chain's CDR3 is CAWNGGEETQYF. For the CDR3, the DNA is TGTGCCTGGAACGGGGGGGAAGAGACCCAGTACTTC.

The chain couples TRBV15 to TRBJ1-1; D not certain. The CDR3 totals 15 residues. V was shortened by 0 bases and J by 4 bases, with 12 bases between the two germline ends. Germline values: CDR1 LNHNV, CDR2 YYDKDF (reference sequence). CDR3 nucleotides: TGTGCCACCAGCAGAGATCCGCAGGTAGGCACTGAAGCTTTCTTT. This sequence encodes CATSRDPQVGTEAFF.

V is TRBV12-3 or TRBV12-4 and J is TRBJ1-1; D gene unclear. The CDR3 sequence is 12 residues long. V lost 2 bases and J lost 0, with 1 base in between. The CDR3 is CASSLMNTEAFF. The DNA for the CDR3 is TGTGCCAGCAGTTTAATGAACACTGAAGCTTTCTTT.

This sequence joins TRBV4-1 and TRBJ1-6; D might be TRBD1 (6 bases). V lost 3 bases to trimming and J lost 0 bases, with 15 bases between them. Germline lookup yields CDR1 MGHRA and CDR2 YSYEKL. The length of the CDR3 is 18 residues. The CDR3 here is CASSHPPGHSSYNSPLHF. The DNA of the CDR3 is TGCGCCAGCAGCCATCCCCCGGGACACAGCTCCTATAATTCACCCCTCCACTTT.

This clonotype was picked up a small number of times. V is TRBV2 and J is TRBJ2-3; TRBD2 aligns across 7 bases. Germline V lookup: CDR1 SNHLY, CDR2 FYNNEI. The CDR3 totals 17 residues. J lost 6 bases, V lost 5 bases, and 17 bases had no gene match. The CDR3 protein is CASSFSGDYPPIDTQYF. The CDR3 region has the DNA TGTGCCAGCAGTTTCTCCGGGGACTATCCCCCCATCGATACGCAGTATTTT.

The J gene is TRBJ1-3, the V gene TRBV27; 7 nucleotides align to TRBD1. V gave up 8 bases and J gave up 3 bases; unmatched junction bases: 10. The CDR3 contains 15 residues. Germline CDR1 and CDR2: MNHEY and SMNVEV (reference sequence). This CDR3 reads CASSSRQGRGNTIYF. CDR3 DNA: TGTGCCAGCTCTTCCCGACAGGGTCGTGGAAACACCATATATTTT.

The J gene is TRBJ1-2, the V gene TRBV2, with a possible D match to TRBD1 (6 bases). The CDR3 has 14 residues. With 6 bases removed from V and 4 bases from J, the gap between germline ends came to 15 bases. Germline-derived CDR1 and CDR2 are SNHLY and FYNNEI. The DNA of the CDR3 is TGTGCCAGCAGGCCTAGGACGGACAGCTATGGCTACACCTTC. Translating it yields CASRPRTDSYGYTF.

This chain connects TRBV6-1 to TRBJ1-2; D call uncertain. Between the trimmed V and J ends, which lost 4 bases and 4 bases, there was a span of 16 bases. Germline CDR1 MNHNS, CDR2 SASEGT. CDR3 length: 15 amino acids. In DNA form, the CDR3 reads TGTGCCAGCAGTGGGTCGGGAGGCACGCGCTATGGCTACACCTTC. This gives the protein CASSGSGGTRYGYTF.

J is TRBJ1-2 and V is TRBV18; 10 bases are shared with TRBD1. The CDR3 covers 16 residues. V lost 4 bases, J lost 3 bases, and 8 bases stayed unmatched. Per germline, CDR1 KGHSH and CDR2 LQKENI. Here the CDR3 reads CASSLSTGGLDYGYTF. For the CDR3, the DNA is TGTGCCAGCTCACTATCGACAGGGGGCTTAGACTATGGCTACACCTTC.

The CDR3 reads CATSDGNTRLTQYF. The CDR3 nucleotides are TGTGCCACCAGTGATGGCAATACTAGGCTTACGCAGTATTTT. The chain uses TRBV24-1 and TRBJ2-3, with D tentatively TRBD2 (5 bases). Trimming took off 3 bases at V and 8 bases at J, with 14 bases between the two ends. Germline V gene lookup returns CDR1 KGHDR and CDR2 SFDVKD. The CDR3 is 14 residues long.

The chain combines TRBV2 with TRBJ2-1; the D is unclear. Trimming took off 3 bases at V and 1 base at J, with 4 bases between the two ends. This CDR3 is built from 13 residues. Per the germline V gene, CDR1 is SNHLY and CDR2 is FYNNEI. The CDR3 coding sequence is TGTGCCAGCAGTGACGGTTCCTACAATGAGCAGTTCTTC. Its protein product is CASSDGSYNEQFF. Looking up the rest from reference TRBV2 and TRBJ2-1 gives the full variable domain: EPEVTQTPSHQVTQMGQEVILRCVPISNHLYFYWYRQILGQKVEFLVSFYNNEISEKSEIFDDQFSVERPDGSNFTLKIRSTKLEDSAMYFCASSDGSYNEQFFGPGTRLTVL.

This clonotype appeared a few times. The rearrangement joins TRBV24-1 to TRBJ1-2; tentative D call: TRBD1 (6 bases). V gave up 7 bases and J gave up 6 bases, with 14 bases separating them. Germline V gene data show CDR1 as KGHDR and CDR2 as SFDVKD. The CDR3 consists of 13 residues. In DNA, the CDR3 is TGTGCCACCAGCCTTACAGGGAACGATGGCTACACCTTC. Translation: CATSLTGNDGYTF.

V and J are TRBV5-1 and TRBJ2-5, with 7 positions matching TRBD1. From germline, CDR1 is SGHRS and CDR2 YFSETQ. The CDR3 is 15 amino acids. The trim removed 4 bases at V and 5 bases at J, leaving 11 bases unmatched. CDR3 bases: TGCGCCAGCAGCGTGATGACAGGGATGGTGGAGACCCAGTACTTC. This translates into CASSVMTGMVETQYF.

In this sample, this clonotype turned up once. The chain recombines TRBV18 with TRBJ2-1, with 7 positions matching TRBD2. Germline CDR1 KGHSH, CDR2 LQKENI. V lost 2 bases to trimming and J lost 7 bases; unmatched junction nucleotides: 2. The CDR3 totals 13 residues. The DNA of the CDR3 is TGTGCCAGCTCACCAACCGGGGGGAATGAGCAGTTCTTC. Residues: CASSPTGGNEQFF.

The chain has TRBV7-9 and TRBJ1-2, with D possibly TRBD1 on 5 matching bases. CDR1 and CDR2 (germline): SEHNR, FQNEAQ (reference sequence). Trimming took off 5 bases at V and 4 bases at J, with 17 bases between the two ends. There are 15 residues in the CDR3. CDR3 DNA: TGTGCCAGCAGCCTTCAGGGTCTAGATGGCTATGGCTACACCTTC. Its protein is CASSLQGLDGYGYTF.

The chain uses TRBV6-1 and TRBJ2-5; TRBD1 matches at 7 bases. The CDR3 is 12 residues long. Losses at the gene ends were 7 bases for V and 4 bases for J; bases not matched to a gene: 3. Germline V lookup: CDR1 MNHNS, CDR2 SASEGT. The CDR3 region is CASTYRGETQYF. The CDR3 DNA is TGTGCCAGCACGTACAGGGGAGAGACCCAGTACTTC.

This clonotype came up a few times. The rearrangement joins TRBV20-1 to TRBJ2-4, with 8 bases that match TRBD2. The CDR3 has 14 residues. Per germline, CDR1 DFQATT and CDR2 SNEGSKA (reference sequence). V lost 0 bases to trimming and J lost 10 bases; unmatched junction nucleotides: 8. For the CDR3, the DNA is TGCAGTGCTAGAGATCCCAGCGGGGGAAATATTCAGTACTTC. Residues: CSARDPSGGNIQYF.

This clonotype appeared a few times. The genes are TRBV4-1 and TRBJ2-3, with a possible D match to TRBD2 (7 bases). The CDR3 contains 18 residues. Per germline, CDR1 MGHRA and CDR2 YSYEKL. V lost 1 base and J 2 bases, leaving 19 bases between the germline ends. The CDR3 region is CASSQARLGGGSTDTQYF. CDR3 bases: TGCGCCAGCAGCCAAGCTCGGTTAGGGGGGGGGTCCACAGATACGCAGTATTTT.

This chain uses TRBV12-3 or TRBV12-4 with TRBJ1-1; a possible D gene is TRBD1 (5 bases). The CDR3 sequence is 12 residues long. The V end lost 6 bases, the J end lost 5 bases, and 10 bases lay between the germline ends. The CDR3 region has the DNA TGTGCCAGCAGAAAGGGGAGGACTGAAGCTTTCTTT. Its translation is CASRKGRTEAFF.

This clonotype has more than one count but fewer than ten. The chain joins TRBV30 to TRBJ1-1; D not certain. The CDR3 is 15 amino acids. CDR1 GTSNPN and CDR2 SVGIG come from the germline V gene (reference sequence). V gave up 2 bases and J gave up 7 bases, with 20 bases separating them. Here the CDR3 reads CAWSPPLLKVFEAFF. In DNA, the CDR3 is TGTGCCTGGAGTCCCCCTCTCTTGAAGGTGTTTGAAGCTTTCTTT.

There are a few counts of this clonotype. In DNA, the CDR3 is TGTGCCAGCAGTTTAAGTTGGACTAGGTTCGGTGGCTACGAGCAGTACTTC. Its translation: CASSLSWTRFGGYEQYF. The chain recombines TRBV27 with TRBJ2-7; 7 bases line up with TRBD2. The CDR3 is 17 amino acids. V shed 2 bases and J 3 bases; nucleotides not matched to a gene: 13. In germline, CDR1 is MNHEY, CDR2 SMNVEV (reference sequence).

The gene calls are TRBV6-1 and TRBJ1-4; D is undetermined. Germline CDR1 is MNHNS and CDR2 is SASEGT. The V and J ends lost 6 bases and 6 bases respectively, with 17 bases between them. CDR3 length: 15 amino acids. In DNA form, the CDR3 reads TGTGCCAGCAGACGATGGTCAGGTTTAGATGAAAAACTGTTTTTT. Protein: CASRRWSGLDEKLFF.

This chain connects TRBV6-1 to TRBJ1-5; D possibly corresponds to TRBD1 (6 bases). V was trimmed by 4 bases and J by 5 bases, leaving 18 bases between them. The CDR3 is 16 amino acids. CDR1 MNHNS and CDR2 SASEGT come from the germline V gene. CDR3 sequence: CASSAAGVGVHQPQHF. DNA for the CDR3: TGTGCCAGCAGTGCGGCAGGGGTAGGGGTACATCAGCCCCAGCATTTT.

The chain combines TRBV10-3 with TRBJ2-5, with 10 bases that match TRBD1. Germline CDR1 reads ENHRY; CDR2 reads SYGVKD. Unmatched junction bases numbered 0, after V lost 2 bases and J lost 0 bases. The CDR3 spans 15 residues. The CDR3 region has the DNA TGTGCCATCAGTGAGGGGACAGGGGACCAAGAGACCCAGTACTTC. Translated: CAISEGTGDQETQYF.

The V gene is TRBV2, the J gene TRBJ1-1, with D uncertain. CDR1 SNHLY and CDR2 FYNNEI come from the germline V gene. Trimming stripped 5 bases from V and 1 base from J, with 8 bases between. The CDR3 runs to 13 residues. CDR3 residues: CASSLDSNTEAFF. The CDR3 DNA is TGTGCCAGCAGTTTAGACTCGAACACTGAAGCTTTCTTT. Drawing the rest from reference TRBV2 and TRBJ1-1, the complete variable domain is EPEVTQTPSHQVTQMGQEVILRCVPISNHLYFYWYRQILGQKVEFLVSFYNNEISEKSEIFDDQFSVERPDGSNFTLKIRSTKLEDSAMYFCASSLDSNTEAFFGQGTRLTVV.

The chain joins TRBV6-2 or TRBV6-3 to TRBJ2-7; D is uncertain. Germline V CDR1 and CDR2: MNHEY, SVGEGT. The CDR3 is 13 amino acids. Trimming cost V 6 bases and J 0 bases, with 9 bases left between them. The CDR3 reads CASSPRSSYEQYF. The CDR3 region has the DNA TGTGCCAGCAGCCCCAGGTCCTCCTACGAGCAGTACTTC.

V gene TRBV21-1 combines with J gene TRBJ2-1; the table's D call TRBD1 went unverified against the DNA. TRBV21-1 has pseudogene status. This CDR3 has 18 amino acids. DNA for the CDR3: TGTGCCAGCATTATAGGGACAGGTGTATCGGGCACCTACAATGAGCAGTTCTTC. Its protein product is CASIIGTGVSGTYNEQFF.